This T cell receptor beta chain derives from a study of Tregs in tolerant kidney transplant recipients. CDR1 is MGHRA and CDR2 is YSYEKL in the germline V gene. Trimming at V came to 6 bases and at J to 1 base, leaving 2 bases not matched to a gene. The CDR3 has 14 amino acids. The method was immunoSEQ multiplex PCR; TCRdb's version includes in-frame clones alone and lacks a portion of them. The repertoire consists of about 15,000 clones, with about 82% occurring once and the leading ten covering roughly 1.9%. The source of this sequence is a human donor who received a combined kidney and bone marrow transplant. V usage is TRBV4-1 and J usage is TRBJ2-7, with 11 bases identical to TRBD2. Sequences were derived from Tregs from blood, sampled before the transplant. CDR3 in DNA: TGCGCCAGCAGTCGGACTAGCGGGTCCTACGAGCAGTACTTC. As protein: CASSRTSGSYEQYF.